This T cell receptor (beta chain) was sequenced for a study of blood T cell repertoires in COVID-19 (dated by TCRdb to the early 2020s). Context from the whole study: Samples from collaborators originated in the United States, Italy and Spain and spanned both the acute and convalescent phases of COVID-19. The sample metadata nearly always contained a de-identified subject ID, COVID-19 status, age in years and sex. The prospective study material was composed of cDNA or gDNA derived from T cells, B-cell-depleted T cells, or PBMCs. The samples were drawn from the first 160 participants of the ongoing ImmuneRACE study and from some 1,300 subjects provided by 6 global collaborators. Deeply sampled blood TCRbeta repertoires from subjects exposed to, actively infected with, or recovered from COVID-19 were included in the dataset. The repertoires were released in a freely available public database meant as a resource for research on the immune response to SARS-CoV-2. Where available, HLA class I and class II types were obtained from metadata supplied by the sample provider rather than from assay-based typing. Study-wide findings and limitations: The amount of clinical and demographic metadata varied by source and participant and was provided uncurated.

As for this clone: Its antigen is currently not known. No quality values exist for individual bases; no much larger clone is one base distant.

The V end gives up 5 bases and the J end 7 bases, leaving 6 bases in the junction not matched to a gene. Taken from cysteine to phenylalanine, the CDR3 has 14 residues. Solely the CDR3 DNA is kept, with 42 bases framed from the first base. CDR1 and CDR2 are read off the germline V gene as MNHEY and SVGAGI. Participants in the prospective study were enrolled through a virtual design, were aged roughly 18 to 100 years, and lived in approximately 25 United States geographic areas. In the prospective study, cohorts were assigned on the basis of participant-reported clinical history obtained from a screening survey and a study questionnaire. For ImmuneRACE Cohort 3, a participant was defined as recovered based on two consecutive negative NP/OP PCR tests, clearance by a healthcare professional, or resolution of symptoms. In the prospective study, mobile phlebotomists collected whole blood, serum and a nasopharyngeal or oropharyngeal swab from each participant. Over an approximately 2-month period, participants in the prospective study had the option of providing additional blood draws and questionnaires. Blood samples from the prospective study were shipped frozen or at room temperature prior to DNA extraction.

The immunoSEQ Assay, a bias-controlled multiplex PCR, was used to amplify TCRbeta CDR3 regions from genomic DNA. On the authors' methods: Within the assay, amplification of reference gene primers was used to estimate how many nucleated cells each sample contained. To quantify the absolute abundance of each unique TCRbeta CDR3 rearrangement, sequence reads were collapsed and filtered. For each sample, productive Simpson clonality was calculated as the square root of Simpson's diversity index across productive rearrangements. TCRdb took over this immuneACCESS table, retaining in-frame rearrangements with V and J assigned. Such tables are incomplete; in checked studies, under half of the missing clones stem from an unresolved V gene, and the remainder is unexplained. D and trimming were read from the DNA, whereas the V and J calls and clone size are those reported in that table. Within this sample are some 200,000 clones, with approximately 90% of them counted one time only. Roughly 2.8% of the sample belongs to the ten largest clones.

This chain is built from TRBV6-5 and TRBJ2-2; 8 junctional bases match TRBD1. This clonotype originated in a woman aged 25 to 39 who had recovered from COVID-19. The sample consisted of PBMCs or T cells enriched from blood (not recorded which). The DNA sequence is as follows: TGTGCCAGCAGTCCAGGGGGCGACGGCGGGGAGCTGTTTTTT. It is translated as CASSPGGDGGELFF.